This is a list of T cell receptor beta chains from one sample in a study of cytomegalovirus exposure and HLA in healthy donors. Assay used: immunoSEQ multiplex PCR; TCRdb lists only in-frame clones, some missing. The specimen's table records some 72,000 clones. Sequencing was carried out using PBMCs. All receptors come from a boy under 18 in good health and CMV-seronegative. Each CDR3 is given with its conserved first and last residue. D genes are given only for firm matches.

J,V,D,DNA,CDR3
TRBJ2-3,TRBV18,TRBD1,TGTGCCAGCTCACCACGAGGGACAGGGGCAGATACGCAGTATTTT,CASSPRGTGADTQYF
TRBJ1-2,TRBV15,.,TGTGCCACCAGCAGAGATCGGTCTCTTGGCTACACCTTC,CATSRDRSLGYTF
TRBJ2-3,TRBV7-7,TRBD1,TGTGCCAGCAGCAGAGGGGGCTCGGGCACAGATACGCAGTATTTT,CASSRGGSGTDTQYF
TRBJ1-1,TRBV30,.,TGTGCCTGGAGTGCCCATGAGGACACTGAAGCTTTCTTT,CAWSAHEDTEAFF
TRBJ2-3,TRBV6-1,TRBD2,TGTGCCAGCAGCGAAGGGGTGGCTAGCGGGGGCGTTTGGGATACGCAGTATTTT,CASSEGVASGGVWDTQYF
TRBJ2-3,TRBV5-4,.,TGTGCCAGCAGCCAGAAACAGGGTACAGATACGCAGTATTTT,CASSQKQGTDTQYF
TRBJ1-1,TRBV18,.,TGTGCCAGCTCACCGCCAGGGGACACTGAAGCTTTCTTT,CASSPPGDTEAFF
TRBJ2-5,TRBV5-6,TRBD2,TGTGCCAGCAGCTTGGGACTAGCGGATCAAGAGACCCAGTACTTC,CASSLGLADQETQYF
TRBJ1-1,TRBV19,.,TGTGCCAGCTGTCAAGCACTGAACACTGAAGCTTTCTTT,CASCQALNTEAFF
TRBJ1-4,TRBV30,.,TGTGCCTGGTCGGAGGGGATCGTCAATGAAAAACTGTTTTTT,CAWSEGIVNEKLFF
TRBJ2-3,TRBV6-5,TRBD2,TGTGCCAGCATAATGACTAGCGGGGGCACAGATACGCAGTATTTT,CASIMTSGGTDTQYF
TRBJ2-1,TRBV5-4,.,TGTGCCAGCAGCTTTAGGTGGGAGTCGTCGGATGAGCAGTTCTTC,CASSFRWESSDEQFF
TRBJ2-1,TRBV18,.,TGTGCCAGCTCTCGACCGGGAATGTGGAACCTAGTGCAGTTCTTC,CASSRPGMWNLVQFF
TRBJ2-1,TRBV7-3,TRBD2,TGTGCCAGCAGCTTCGGACTAGCGGGGTACAATGAGCAGTTCTTC,CASSFGLAGYNEQFF
TRBJ2-5,TRBV30,.,TGTGCCTGGAGAGCGACAGGTCAAGAGAACCAGTACTTC,CAWRATGQENQYF
TRBJ2-6,TRBV6-5,.,TGTGCCAGCAGTTACTCACAGGCCGGGGCCAACGTCCTGACTTTC,CASSYSQAGANVLTF
TRBJ1-2,TRBV30,.,TGTGCCTGGAGTGGCTCACGGGGATATAACTATGGCTACACCTTC,CAWSGSRGYNYGYTF
TRBJ1-3,TRBV11-2,.,TGTGCCAGCAGCTCACAGGTCTCTGGAAACACCATATATTTT,CASSSQVSGNTIYF
TRBJ2-5,TRBV6-1,TRBD1,TGTGCCAGCAGTGTGGCCGAGACAGGGGGGGAGACCCAGTACTTC,CASSVAETGGETQYF
TRBJ2-2,TRBV6-1,TRBD1,TGTGCCAGCAGTGACGGGACAGGGCGGACCGGGGAGCTGTTTTTT,CASSDGTGRTGELFF
TRBJ1-3,TRBV5-4,.,TGTGCCAGCAGCTTGGGGGCGGGTGTCTCTGGAAACACCATATATTTT,CASSLGAGVSGNTIYF
TRBJ1-1,TRBV30,.,TGTGCCGGGAGCAGGGAAGGGCACCCGAACACTGAAGCTTTCTTT,CAGSREGHPNTEAFF
TRBJ1-1,TRBV5-1,.,TGCGCCAGCAGCTTGGGGGGAGGCACTGAAGCTTTCTTT,CASSLGGGTEAFF
TRBJ1-6,TRBV5-6,TRBD1,TGTGCCAGCAGCTTGGATCGGGGGACAGGGGTACATTCACCCCTCCACTTT,CASSLDRGTGVHSPLHF
TRBJ1-5,TRBV7-8,.,TGTGCCAGCAGCTTAGGGAGTGACAATCAGCCCCAGCATTTT,CASSLGSDNQPQHF
TRBJ2-3,TRBV30,TRBD2,TGTGCCTGGAGTGTAGTAGCGGGGGGAGGTACGCAGTATTTT,CAWSVVAGGGTQYF
TRBJ1-1,TRBV6-1,TRBD1,TGTGCCAGCAGTGACCACAGGGGCACTGAAGCTTTCTTT,CASSDHRGTEAFF